This T cell receptor (beta chain) originates from a study of liver allograft versus peripheral blood T cells. Whole-study context: T cell receptor repertoires in transplanted livers were compared with those in recipients' peripheral blood.

Study observations and caveats: T cell receptor repertoires inside liver allografts reportedly differed from those in peripheral blood.

CDR3 size: 16 residues. The junction had 6 bases not matched to a gene; V was cut back by 2 bases and J by 4 bases. The germline V gene encodes CDR1 ENHRY and CDR2 SYGVKD. This clonotype is termed medium-sized (0.01 to 0.1%). Its target is unknown. MiXCR was run by TCRdb on the reads, yielding one entry per CDR3 protein. The table lists approximately 12,000 distinct CDR3 sequences, about a quarter of them singletons. The J gene is TRBJ1-5, the V gene TRBV10-3, with 9 bases aligning to TRBD1. The source of this sequence is a human patient who had a liver transplant. Some T cells may be supplied by the graft donor. CDR3 sequence reads: CAISEAGDRENQPQHF. CDR3 sequence (DNA): TGTGCCATCAGTGAGGCGGGGGACAGGGAGAATCAGCCCCAGCATTTT.